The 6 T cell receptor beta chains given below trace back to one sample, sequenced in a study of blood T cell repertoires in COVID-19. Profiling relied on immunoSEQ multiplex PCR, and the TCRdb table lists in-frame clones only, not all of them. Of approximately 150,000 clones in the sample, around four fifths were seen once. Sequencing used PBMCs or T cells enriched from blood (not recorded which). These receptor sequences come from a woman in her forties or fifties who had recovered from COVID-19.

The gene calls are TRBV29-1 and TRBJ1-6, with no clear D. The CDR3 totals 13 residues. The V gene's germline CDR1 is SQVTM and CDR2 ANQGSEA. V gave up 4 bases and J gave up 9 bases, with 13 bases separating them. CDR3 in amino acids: CSVARREGSPLHF. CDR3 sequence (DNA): TGCAGCGTTGCGCGGAGGGAAGGTTCACCCCTCCACTTT.

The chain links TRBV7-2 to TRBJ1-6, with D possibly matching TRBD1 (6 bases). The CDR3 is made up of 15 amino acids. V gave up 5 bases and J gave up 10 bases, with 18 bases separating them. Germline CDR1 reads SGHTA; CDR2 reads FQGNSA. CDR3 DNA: TGTGCCAGCAGCCTCCTTGGGGGCGCCGGCTCACCCCTCCACTTT. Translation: CASSLLGGAGSPLHF.

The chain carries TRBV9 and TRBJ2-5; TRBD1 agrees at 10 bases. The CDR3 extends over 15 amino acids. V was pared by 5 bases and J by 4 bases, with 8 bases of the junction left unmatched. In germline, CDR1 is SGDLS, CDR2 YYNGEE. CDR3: CASRPTGGALETQYF. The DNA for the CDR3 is TGTGCCAGCAGACCGACAGGGGGCGCGTTAGAGACCCAGTACTTC.

CDR3 bases: TGTGCCAGCAGCTTATATGGGGGACAGGGGGCTATGAACACTGAAGCTTTCTTT. Translating it yields CASSLYGGQGAMNTEAFF. The chain couples TRBV7-3 to TRBJ1-1; 12 bases agree with TRBD1. Looked up from germline, CDR1 is SGHTA and CDR2 is FQGTGA. The CDR3 has 18 amino acids. The J segment lost 0 bases and the V segment lost 2 bases, leaving 7 bases of the junction unmatched.

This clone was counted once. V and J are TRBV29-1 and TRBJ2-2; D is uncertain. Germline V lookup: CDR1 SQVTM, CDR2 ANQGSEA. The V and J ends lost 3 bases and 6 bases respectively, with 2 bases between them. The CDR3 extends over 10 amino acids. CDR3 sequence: CSVDAGELFF. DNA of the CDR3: TGCAGCGTTGACGCCGGGGAGCTGTTTTTT.

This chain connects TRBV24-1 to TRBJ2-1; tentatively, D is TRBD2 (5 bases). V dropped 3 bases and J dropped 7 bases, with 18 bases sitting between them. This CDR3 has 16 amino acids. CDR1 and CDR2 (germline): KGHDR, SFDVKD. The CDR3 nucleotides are TGTGCCACCAGTGATAGTCTAGCTTTAGGCTTGAATGAGCAGTTCTTC. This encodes CATSDSLALGLNEQFF.